This TCR beta chain derives from a study of blood T cell repertoires in COVID-19. TCRdb's copy holds only in-frame clones and misses some; the assay was immunoSEQ multiplex PCR. The repertoire holds 200,000 to 250,000 clones, with over 80% as singletons. Germline lookup yields CDR1 KGHSH and CDR2 LQKENI. CDR3 size: 13 residues. V was trimmed by 2 bases and J by 15 bases, leaving 17 bases between them. This chain uses TRBV18 with TRBJ2-1, with a tentative D call TRBD2 (6 bases). The source is a woman in her 30s who had been exposed to COVID-19. Sequencing used PBMCs or T cells enriched from blood (not recorded which). The CDR3 loop is CASSPALASPGFF. The DNA of the CDR3 is TGTGCCAGCTCACCAGCGCTAGCGAGCCCGGGGTTCTTC.